One TCR beta chain is described in this entry. This receptor's antigen is unknown. Base qualities are not at hand, and no much larger clone is one base apart. Other DNA sequences within the sample encode an identical CDR3. The data are from a study of shared clonotypes between healthy human individuals (dated by TCRdb to between 2020 and 2021). For the wider study: The cohort comprised two women and a few men aged 18 to 49 years. Leukapheresis yielded between about 0.9 and 9 billion PBMCs per donor. To estimate repertoire size and how much clonotypes are shared between individuals, the study performed deep sequencing of blood TCR repertoires from a few healthy adults. To increase sequencing depth and limit assay-specific biases, different laboratories used diverse techniques to prepare libraries and sequence TCR repertoires. For each donor, CD4 naive and CD4 memory were each run on three plates, CD8 naive on two plates, and CD8 memory on one plate.

Broad study findings and their caveats: Incomplete sequencing was indicated by rarefaction of sorted-subset datasets, despite the large sequencing depth. Compared with non-shared clonotypes, clonotypes shared by all four sorted-subset donors had higher generation probabilities. Sampling was restricted to blood, and TCR repertoires in tissue are likely to differ from TCR repertoires in blood. Naive subsets generally had larger estimated clonotype richness than memory subsets did. Across a handful of donors, roughly 5% of naive CD4, approximately 3.5% of naive CD8, roughly 2.3% of memory CD4, and about 0.44% of memory CD8 clonotypes were shared. Pairwise subsampling indicated that sequencing depth was expected to affect the degree of clonotype sharing among donors. Because the study included a small number of donors, the genetic and exposure-history diversity represented was limited.

Using the deep immunoSEQ assay, multiplex PCR amplified TCR CDR3 regions from genomic DNA. Genomic DNA extracted from each cell subset was distributed evenly over all wells of several immunoSEQ 96-well plates, and each plate served as one replicate. For sorted subsets, approximately 200 ng of genomic DNA, equivalent to around 31,000 T cell genomes, went into each replicate PCR. Purified libraries were measured with a Qubit 3.0 fluorometer, size-checked on a Bioanalyzer 2100, and measured again with the KAPA Library Quantification kit. Every immunoSEQ 96-well plate was sequenced on a dedicated single-read 150-cycle Illumina NextSeq 550 flow cell. The authors processed their data as follows. Because the immunoSEQ output included only junctional sequences and no quality scores, the filtering could not be the same as the filtering used for full-length reads. Sequences were annotated with PyIR, a Python wrapper for IgBLAST v1.9, using IMGT germline references to assign V/J genes and CDR3. Any read was removed if the V/J assignment was weak (E-value above 1e-6), the CDR3 was missing, or the read contained stop codons, out-of-frame junctions, or ambiguous translated residues. A V3J clonotype was defined by an identical inferred V gene, J gene, and CDR3 amino acid sequence. To compute the percentage overlap between repertoires, the number of shared unique clonotypes was divided by the size of the smaller repertoire. Repertoire richness was assessed with RTK rarefaction, the Chao1 estimator, and Recon v2.1 estimates of unobserved clonotypes. OLGA was used to compute generation probabilities for all TCRbeta clonotypes that the gDNA method yielded from a handful of donors. The table comes from immuneACCESS by way of TCRdb, which keeps in-frame sequences with V and J called. Part of the clones is missing from these tables; in studies checked, under half for an unresolved V gene and the rest for unknown reasons. V, J and clone size are those of that table, while D and trimming were read from the DNA. This sample has roughly 1,800,000 clones in its table, and around 96% of those were observed once. The ten most abundant clones make up less than 1.5% of the sample.

CD8 naive samples were obtained by positive selection for CCR7 among CD45RO-negative cells, yielding a CD45RA+CCR7+ population from which TemRA cells were excluded. Healthy HIV-negative adults with no recently reported acute infections or vaccinations were included as donors. All donors were Caucasian adults living in Nashville, Tennessee, USA. Blood was obtained by leukapheresis, after which PBMCs were separated by Ficoll-Histopaque density gradient centrifugation and cryopreserved in liquid nitrogen vapor phase. Analytical flow cytometry was used to check the purity and quantity of each magnetically sorted T cell population. Genomic DNA was isolated from every sorted fraction and measured by UV absorbance on a Nanodrop 2000c. This TCR was recovered from a man aged 18 to 30 in good health. The specimen sequenced was naive CD8+ T cells sorted from blood. The cell subset or site tag for this specimen amounts to: CD45RA+CCR7+.

In nucleotides, the sequence is TGTGCCAGCAGCGGCGACAGGAATGGCTACACCTTC. This yields the protein CASSGDRNGYTF. The V and J segments used are TRBV9 and TRBJ1-2; perhaps TRBD1 is the D gene, with 6 bases matching. V is pared back by 3 bases and J by 6 bases, with 9 bases lying between the germline termini. The CDR3 sequence holds 12 residues, the cysteine and phenylalanine included. Only the CDR3 portion is preserved as DNA: 36 bases, with reading frame beginning at the first base. From the germline V gene, CDR1 is SGDLS and CDR2 is YYNGEE.